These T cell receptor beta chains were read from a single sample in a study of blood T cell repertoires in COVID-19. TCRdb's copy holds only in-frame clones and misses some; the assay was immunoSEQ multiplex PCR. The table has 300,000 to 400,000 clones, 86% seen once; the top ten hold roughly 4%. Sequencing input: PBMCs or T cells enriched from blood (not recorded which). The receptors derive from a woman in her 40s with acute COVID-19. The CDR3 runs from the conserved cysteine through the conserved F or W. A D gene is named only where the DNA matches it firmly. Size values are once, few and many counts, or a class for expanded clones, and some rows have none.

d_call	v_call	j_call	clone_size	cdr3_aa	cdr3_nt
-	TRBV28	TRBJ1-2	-	CASRARDYGYTF	TGTGCCAGCAGGGCCAGGGACTATGGCTACACCTTC
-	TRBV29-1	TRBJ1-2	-	CSVWEIGYTF	TGCAGCGTCTGGGAGATTGGCTACACCTTC
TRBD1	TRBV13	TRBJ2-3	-	CASSFGDRGTDTQYF	TGTGCCAGCAGCTTTGGGGACAGGGGCACAGATACGCAGTATTTT
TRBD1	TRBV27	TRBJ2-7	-	CASSETGSYEQYF	TGTGCCAGCAGCGAGACAGGGTCCTACGAGCAGTACTTC
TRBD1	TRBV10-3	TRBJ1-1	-	CAIRGDRDTEAFF	TGTGCCATCAGGGGGGACAGGGACACTGAAGCTTTCTTT
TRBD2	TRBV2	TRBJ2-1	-	CASSFMTSGGSEQFF	TGTGCCAGCAGTTTCATGACTAGCGGGGGGTCTGAGCAGTTCTTC
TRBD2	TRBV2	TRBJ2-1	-	CAGVGRDYDYNEQFF	TGTGCCGGAGTTGGCCGGGACTACGACTACAATGAGCAGTTCTTC
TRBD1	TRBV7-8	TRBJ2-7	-	CASSLALGQGVSYEQYF	TGTGCCAGCAGCTTGGCCTTAGGACAGGGGGTTTCCTACGAGCAGTACTTC
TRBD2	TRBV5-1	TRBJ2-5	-	CASSPGRAGGYETQYF	TGCGCCAGCAGCCCCGGCAGGGCGGGGGGTTACGAGACCCAGTACTTC
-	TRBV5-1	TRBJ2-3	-	CASSLDLERRRSTDTQYF	TGCGCCAGCAGCTTGGATCTAGAGCGCCGCCGAAGCACAGATACGCAGTATTTT
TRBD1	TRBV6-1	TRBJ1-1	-	CASSDRTGRREVNTEAFF	TGTGCCAGCAGTGACCGGACAGGGAGGAGGGAGGTGAACACTGAAGCTTTCTTT
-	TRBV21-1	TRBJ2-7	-	CASSKGQGIFYEQYF	TGTGCCAGCAGCAAAGGCCAGGGGATTTTCTACGAGCAGTACTTC
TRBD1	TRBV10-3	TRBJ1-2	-	CAISESETGSPYTF	TGTGCCATCAGTGAGTCCGAGACAGGGTCCCCCTACACCTTC
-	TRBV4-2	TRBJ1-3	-	CASSHHGGAQLQFSGNTIYF	TGTGCCAGCAGCCATCACGGGGGGGCCCAGCTCCAATTCTCTGGAAACACCATATATTTT
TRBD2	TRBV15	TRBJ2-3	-	CATSPSGGGISTDTQYF	TGTGCCACCAGTCCCTCCGGGGGAGGGATTAGCACAGATACGCAGTATTTT
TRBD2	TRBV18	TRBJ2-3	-	CASSRGGIDPDTQYF	TGTGCCAGCTCCCGGGGAGGGATCGACCCAGATACGCAGTATTTT
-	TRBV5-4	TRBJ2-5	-	CASSEGVETQYF	TGTGCCAGCAGCGAGGGGGTAGAGACCCAGTACTTC
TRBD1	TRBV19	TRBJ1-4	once	CASSTGQGFATNEKLFF	TGTGCCAGTAGTACCGGACAGGGGTTTGCAACTAATGAAAAACTGTTTTTT
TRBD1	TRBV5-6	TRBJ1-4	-	CASSGGTGRGDEKLFF	TGTGCCAGCAGCGGGGGGACAGGGAGAGGGGATGAAAAACTGTTTTTT
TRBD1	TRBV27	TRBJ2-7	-	CASKVTGVSTYEQYF	TGTGCCAGCAAGGTGACAGGGGTCTCAACCTACGAGCAGTACTTC